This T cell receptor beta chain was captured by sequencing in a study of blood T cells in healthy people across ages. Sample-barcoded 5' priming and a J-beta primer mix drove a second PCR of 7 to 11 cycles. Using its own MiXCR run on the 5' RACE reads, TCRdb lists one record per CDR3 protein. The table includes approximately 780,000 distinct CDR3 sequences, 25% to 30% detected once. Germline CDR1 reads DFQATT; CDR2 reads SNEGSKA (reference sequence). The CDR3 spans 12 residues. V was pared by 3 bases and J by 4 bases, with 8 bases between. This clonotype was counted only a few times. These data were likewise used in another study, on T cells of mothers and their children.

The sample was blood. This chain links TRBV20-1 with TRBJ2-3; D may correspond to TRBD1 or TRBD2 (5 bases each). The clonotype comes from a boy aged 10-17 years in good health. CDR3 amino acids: CSARLGADTQYF. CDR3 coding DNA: TGCAGTGCTAGGTTGGGGGCAGATACGCAGTATTTT.